These 22 T cell receptor beta chains came from one sample sequenced in a study of blood T cell repertoires in COVID-19. TCRdb's table, derived via immunoSEQ multiplex PCR, lists solely in-frame clones and lacks some. This repertoire shows about 150,000 clones, 75% to 90% found once; its top ten account for roughly 0.58%. Sequencing was carried out using peripheral blood. These receptor sequences come from a man aged 55 to 69 with acute or convalescent COVID-19.

This sequence joins TRBV6-5 and TRBJ1-6; the D is unclear. The CDR3 covers 15 residues. The germline gives CDR1 MNHEY, CDR2 SVGAGI. Trimming left V 7 bases short and J 7 bases short, with 17 bases between. The CDR3 nucleotides are TGTGCCAGCACCCTGAAGCGTTCGTGGAATTCACCCCTCCACTTT. Translated, it gives CASTLKRSWNSPLHF.

This clone was seen a few times. J is TRBJ2-3 and V is TRBV7-3; 7 nucleotides line up with TRBD2. The trim removed 5 bases at V and 6 bases at J, leaving 8 bases unmatched. Germline loops: CDR1 SGHTA, CDR2 FQGTGA. The CDR3 has 14 residues. The CDR3 region is CASSRWGGMDTQYF. CDR3 sequence (DNA): TGTGCCAGCAGCCGATGGGGGGGAATGGATACGCAGTATTTT. The full variable domain, rest sourced from reference TRBV7-3 and TRBJ2-3, is GAGVSQTPSNKVTEKGKYVELRCDPISGHTALYWYRQSLGQGPEFLIYFQGTGAADDSGLPNDRFFAVRPEGSVSTLKIQRTERGDSAVYLCASSRWGGMDTQYFGPGTRLTVL.

This rearrangement joins TRBV19 to TRBJ1-4; no definite D call. Germline V lookup: CDR1 LNHDA, CDR2 SQIVND (reference sequence). The CDR3 sequence is 15 residues long. V lost 8 bases and J 0 bases, leaving 13 bases between the germline ends. The CDR3 region has the DNA TGTGCCAGTGGCGGAGCTTCCTCAACTAATGAAAAACTGTTTTTT. Its translation: CASGGASSTNEKLFF.

This chain links TRBV30 with TRBJ2-5, with TRBD2 matching 9 bases. The V gene end was trimmed by 0 bases and the J gene end by 5 bases; junction bases not matched to a gene: 7. This CDR3 is built from 15 residues. Germline-derived CDR1 and CDR2 are GTSNPN and SVGIG (reference sequence). CDR3 sequence: CAWSVDSGSWETQYF. The CDR3, as DNA: TGTGCCTGGAGTGTAGATAGCGGGAGCTGGGAGACCCAGTACTTC.

The chain has TRBV4-1 and TRBJ1-1; possible D gene TRBD1, 5 bases. In germline, CDR1 is MGHRA, CDR2 YSYEKL. This CDR3 is built from 16 residues. V shed 0 bases and J shed 5 bases, with 16 bases lying between them. CDR3 sequence: CASSQDRGSAGTEAFF. In DNA form, the CDR3 reads TGCGCCAGCAGCCAAGATAGGGGCTCGGCGGGGACTGAAGCTTTCTTT.

The chain employs TRBV30 and TRBJ1-2, with 8 bases aligning to TRBD1. V shed 2 bases, J shed 2 bases, and the junction held 4 bases outside the gene matches. The CDR3 is 14 residues long. Germline V gives CDR1 GTSNPN, CDR2 SVGIG (reference sequence). CDR3 DNA: TGTGCCTGGAGTCGGACAGGGAGCAACTATGGCTACACCTTC. Amino acids: CAWSRTGSNYGYTF.

The chain has TRBV9 and TRBJ2-7, with D possibly matching TRBD2 (6 bases). CDR1 and CDR2 (germline): SGDLS, YYNGEE. The V and J ends lost 3 bases and 2 bases respectively, with 15 bases between them. The CDR3 runs 15 residues. CDR3 amino acids: CASSAGPGRTYEQYF. CDR3 bases: TGTGCCAGCAGCGCCGGCCCAGGGAGGACCTACGAGCAGTACTTC.

The chain has TRBV12-5 and TRBJ2-2, with D perhaps TRBD1 (5 bases). Looked up from germline, CDR1 is LGHNT and CDR2 is FRNRAP. This CDR3 has 15 amino acids. V lost 5 bases and J lost 7, with 17 bases in between. CDR3 amino acids: CASGPPRQSGGELFF. The CDR3 nucleotides read TGTGCTAGTGGTCCCCCTCGACAGTCCGGCGGGGAGCTGTTTTTT.

The chain has TRBV7-9 and TRBJ1-1, with TRBD1 matching 10 bases. Germline V gene sequence: CDR1 SEHNR, CDR2 FQNEAQ (reference sequence). The CDR3 contains 14 residues. The trim removed 4 bases at V and 2 bases at J, leaving 1 base unmatched. CDR3 DNA sequence: TGTGCCAGCAGCTCGACAGGGGGCAACACTGAAGCTTTCTTT. Its translation is CASSSTGGNTEAFF.

This sequence joins TRBV5-5 and TRBJ2-3; weak D call: TRBD2 (6 bases). The CDR3 extends over 16 amino acids. V lost 2 bases and J lost 7, with 20 bases in between. Germline values: CDR1 SGHKS, CDR2 YYEKEE (reference sequence). CDR3 in amino acids: CASSFGEIAEGYTQYF. The DNA for the CDR3 is TGTGCCAGCAGCTTTGGGGAGATAGCGGAGGGGTATACGCAGTATTTT.

V gene TRBV12-3 or TRBV12-4 combines with J gene TRBJ1-2; D might be TRBD1 (6 bases). CDR3 length equals 12 residues. Trimming stripped 5 bases from V and 4 bases from J, with 8 bases between. CDR3 nucleotide sequence: TGTGCCAGCAGTGTGGACAGCTATGGCTACACCTTC. Its protein product is CASSVDSYGYTF.

The rearrangement links TRBV5-4 to TRBJ2-1; D is possibly TRBD1 (6 bases). The CDR3 is 15 amino acids. V lost 0 bases to trimming and J lost 9 bases, with 16 bases between them. Looked up from germline, CDR1 is SGHNT and CDR2 is YYREEE (reference sequence). The CDR3 protein is CASSLERQGYAEQFF. CDR3 bases: TGTGCCAGCAGCTTGGAGCGTCAGGGGTACGCTGAGCAGTTCTTC.

This rearrangement joins TRBV29-1 to TRBJ1-1, with 8 nucleotides matching TRBD1. Losses at the gene ends were 1 base for V and 7 bases for J; bases not matched to a gene: 8. The CDR3 has 14 amino acids. Germline V gene data show CDR1 as SQVTM and CDR2 as ANQGSEA. The CDR3 nucleotides are TGCAGCGTTGAAGTAGGACAGGGAAGGATTGAAGCTTTCTTT. Translation gives CSVEVGQGRIEAFF. Variable domain in full (rest from reference TRBV29-1 and TRBJ1-1): SAVISQKPSRDICQRGTSLTIQCQVDSQVTMMFWYRQQPGQSLTLIATANQGSEATYESGFVIDKFPISRPNLTFSTLTVSNMSPEDSSIYLCSVEVGQGRIEAFFGQGTRLTVV.

The chain is built from TRBV7-6 and TRBJ1-1; D ambiguous. The ends were cut back, 2 bases at V and 2 bases at J, with 6 bases in the middle. CDR1 is SGHVS and CDR2 is FNYEAQ in the germline V gene. CDR3 size: 13 residues. The CDR3 spells CASSLKSNTEAFF. The CDR3 DNA follows: TGTGCCAGCAGCTTAAAATCTAACACTGAAGCTTTCTTT.

V usage is TRBV4-3 and J usage is TRBJ2-3; TRBD2 aligns across 11 bases. The germline gives CDR1 LGHNA, CDR2 YSLEER. The CDR3 runs to 19 residues. The junction had 11 bases not matched to a gene; V was cut back by 0 bases and J by 3 bases. For the CDR3, the DNA is TGCGCCAGCAGCCAAGATCCCCCTAGCGGGGGGCTATTAACAGATACGCAGTATTTT. Translated: CASSQDPPSGGLLTDTQYF.

The gene calls are TRBV15 and TRBJ2-5; 9 bases are a match to TRBD1. Germline V gene data show CDR1 as LNHNV and CDR2 as YYDKDF (reference sequence). This CDR3 comprises 17 residues. Unmatched junction bases numbered 10, after V lost 0 bases and J lost 5 bases. The CDR3 sequence: CATSRDQQQGAGETQYF. DNA of the CDR3: TGTGCCACCAGCAGAGATCAGCAACAGGGGGCAGGGGAGACCCAGTACTTC. The full variable domain, rest sourced from reference TRBV15 and TRBJ2-5, is DAMVIQNPRYQVTQFGKPVTLSCSQTLNHNVMYWYQQKSSQAPKLLFHYYDKDFNNEADTPDNFQSRRPNTSFCFLDIRSPGLGDTAMYLCATSRDQQQGAGETQYFGPGTRLLVL.

This clone was counted a few times. The J gene is TRBJ1-5, the V gene TRBV5-8; a possible D gene is TRBD1 (5 bases). The CDR3 is 17 residues long. V shed 3 bases and J shed 0 bases, with 16 bases lying between them. Germline-derived CDR1 and CDR2 are SGHTS and YDEGEE. CDR3 loop: CASSSAWAGDSNQPQHF. Here the CDR3 DNA reads TGTGCCAGCAGCTCAGCCTGGGCGGGGGATAGCAATCAGCCCCAGCATTTT. Variable domain in full (rest from reference TRBV5-8 and TRBJ1-5): EAGVTQSPTHLIKTRGQQATLRCSPISGHTSVYWYQQALGLGLQFLLWYDEGEERNRGNFPPRFSGRQFPNYSSELNVNALELEDSALYLCASSSAWAGDSNQPQHFGDGTRLSIL.

This sequence joins TRBV19 and TRBJ2-3, with TRBD1 as a possible D gene (5 bases). The CDR3 extends over 14 amino acids. V was cut by 3 bases and J by 6 bases, with 13 bases left in between. CDR1 and CDR2 from the germline V gene are LNHDA and SQIVND (reference sequence). The CDR3 sequence is CASSIHDRLDTQYF. The CDR3 coding sequence is TGTGCCAGTAGTATTCACGACAGACTTGATACGCAGTATTTT.

The CDR3 is CASRPGHVSYEQYF. The CDR3 DNA is TGTGCCAGTAGACCGGGACACGTATCCTACGAGCAGTACTTC. V usage is TRBV19 and J usage is TRBJ2-7; possibly TRBD1 for D (6 bases). The CDR3 totals 14 residues. Deletions cut 6 bases from V and 1 base from J, with 13 bases between. Germline V CDR1 and CDR2: LNHDA, SQIVND (reference sequence).

The chain links TRBV7-6 to TRBJ2-3; no clear D. Deletions cut 4 bases from V and 3 bases from J, with 14 bases between. CDR3 length equals 15 residues. Germline V gene data show CDR1 as SGHVS and CDR2 as FNYEAQ. The CDR3 reads CASSSISLETDTQYF. CDR3 bases: TGTGCCAGCAGCTCAATCTCGCTCGAGACAGATACGCAGTATTTT.

The sample holds a few counts of this clone. The chain has TRBV19 and TRBJ1-4, with 8 bases identical to TRBD1. This CDR3 is built from 14 residues. The trim removed 5 bases at V and 6 bases at J, leaving 5 bases unmatched. The germline CDR1 and CDR2 sequences are LNHDA and SQIVND (reference sequence). CDR3 DNA sequence: TGTGCCAGTAGTGTTGGACAGGGCTATGAAAAACTGTTTTTT. As protein: CASSVGQGYEKLFF.

V usage is TRBV6-2 or TRBV6-3 and J usage is TRBJ1-5; D is possibly TRBD1 (6 bases). This CDR3 has 11 amino acids. Germline-derived CDR1 and CDR2 are MNHEY and SVGEGT. V lost 5 bases, J lost 9 bases, and 8 bases lay in between. CDR3 DNA: TGTGCCAGCAGTGCGACAGGGCCCCAGCATTTT. Translated: CASSATGPQHF.